These 30 T cell receptor beta chains were sequenced from one sample in a study of blood T cell repertoires in COVID-19. Only in-frame clones appear in the TCRdb table, and some are missing; sequencing was by immunoSEQ multiplex PCR. The sample includes 60,000 to 95,000 clones, roughly 70% of them seen just once. The sample comprised peripheral blood. The receptors were sampled from a human donor with acute or convalescent COVID-19. The donor label of this sample is uncertain.

The rearrangement joins TRBV5-6 to TRBJ2-7, with a tentative D call TRBD1 (6 bases). Germline lookup yields CDR1 SGHDT and CDR2 YYEEEE. V lost 4 bases, J lost 4 bases, and 21 bases lay in between. The CDR3 totals 16 residues. The CDR3 DNA sequence: TGTGCCAGCAGCAGGCCGGGACACCCCTCGGGGTACGAGCAGTACGTC. Translating it yields CASSRPGHPSGYEQYV.

The V call is TRBV19, the J call TRBJ2-2; tentatively, D is TRBD1 (6 bases). The CDR3 consists of 14 residues. CDR1 is LNHDA and CDR2 is SQIVND in the germline V gene (reference sequence). V lost 4 bases and J 6 bases, leaving 12 bases between the germline ends. The chain's CDR3 is CASSSPGAAGELFF. Written as DNA, the CDR3 is TGTGCCAGTAGTAGTCCAGGGGCGGCCGGGGAGCTGTTTTTT.

The rearrangement links TRBV5-1 to TRBJ2-1, with TRBD1 as a possible D gene (6 bases). Germline CDR1 is SGHRS and CDR2 is YFSETQ. With 4 bases removed from V and 7 bases from J, the gap between germline ends came to 18 bases. This CDR3 is built from 15 residues. This CDR3 reads CASSRDRRAGNEQFF. DNA for the CDR3: TGCGCCAGCAGCCGAGACAGGCGGGCCGGGAATGAGCAGTTCTTC.

This clone was counted once. The genes are TRBV25-1 and TRBJ2-7; weak D call: TRBD2 (5 bases). Germline CDR1 is MGHDK and CDR2 is SYGVNS. V dropped 6 bases and J dropped 3 bases, with 12 bases sitting between them. The CDR3 consists of 13 residues. CDR3 DNA sequence: TGTGCCAGCAGCTCAAGCGGATTCTACGAGCAGTACTTC. Translation: CASSSSGFYEQYF.

V is TRBV9 and J is TRBJ1-6, with 10 bases matching TRBD1. The V and J ends lost 4 bases and 7 bases, in that order; junction bases with no gene match: 8. Germline V gene data show CDR1 as SGDLS and CDR2 as YYNGEE. The CDR3 is made up of 16 amino acids. Here the CDR3 reads CASSPLAGQGNSPLHF. Written as DNA, the CDR3 is TGTGCCAGCAGCCCCCTGGCGGGACAGGGGAATTCACCCCTCCACTTT.

This clone came up once. This chain links TRBV6-1 with TRBJ2-4; 9 bases are shared with TRBD2. J lost 8 bases, V lost 1 base, and 6 bases had no gene match. CDR1 is MNHNS and CDR2 is SASEGT in the germline V gene. The CDR3 has 15 amino acids. CDR3 loop: CASSEVGGGADIQYF. CDR3 DNA sequence: TGTGCCAGCAGTGAAGTTGGCGGGGGGGCTGACATTCAGTACTTC.

CDR3 sequence (DNA): TGTGCCAGCAGTTTAAGGCCGGACAGCACTGAAGCTTTCTTT. Amino acid sequence: CASSLRPDSTEAFF. This chain links TRBV28 with TRBJ1-1; weak D call: TRBD1 (6 bases). Germline lookup yields CDR1 MDHEN and CDR2 SYDVKM. CDR3 length equals 14 residues. Deletions cut 2 bases from V and 4 bases from J, with 11 bases between.

This clone was observed a few times. The chain employs TRBV7-2 and TRBJ2-3; 8 bases match TRBD1. The ends lost 5 bases at V and 2 bases at J; junction bases unmatched: 6. This CDR3 is 15 amino acids long. The germline CDR1 and CDR2 sequences are SGHTA and FQGNSA. CDR3 DNA sequence: TGTGCCAGCAGCACCCACAGGGGGACCACAGATACGCAGTATTTT. Its protein is CASSTHRGTTDTQYF.

A remark on this clone: A read error may produce the germline difference seen at one junction end. The chain carries TRBV7-2 and TRBJ1-3; no clear D. Per the germline V gene, CDR1 is SGHTA and CDR2 is FQGNSA. The CDR3 has 12 residues. The CDR3 spells CASSLISTDMHF. For the CDR3, the DNA is TGTGCCAGCAGCTTAATTTCGACCGACATGCATTTT. The complete variable domain, with remaining parts taken from reference TRBV7-2 and TRBJ1-3, reads GAGVSQSPSNKVTEKGKDVELRCDPISGHTALYWYRQSLGQGLEFLIYFQGNSAPDKSGLPSDRFSAERTGGSVSTLTIQRTQQEDSAVYLCASSLISTDMHFGEGSWLTVV.

The chain is built from TRBV19 and TRBJ2-1, with 7 bases that match TRBD1. V dropped 5 bases and J dropped 4; count of bases not matched to a gene: 11. The CDR3 covers 16 residues. Germline CDR1 and CDR2: LNHDA and SQIVND (reference sequence). The chain's CDR3 is CASSVLQGRGYNEQFF. The CDR3 DNA follows: TGTGCCAGTAGTGTGTTACAGGGGCGCGGGTACAATGAGCAGTTCTTC.

The rearrangement joins TRBV19 to TRBJ1-1, with D perhaps matching TRBD1 (6 bases). The V end was cut by 6 bases, the J end by 0 bases, with 20 bases between. The CDR3 is made up of 17 amino acids. Germline values: CDR1 LNHDA, CDR2 SQIVND (reference sequence). The CDR3 nucleotides are TGTGCCAGTAGCCTACTTGGGCCAGGGGCAATGAACACTGAAGCTTTCTTT. It translates to CASSLLGPGAMNTEAFF.

The chain has TRBV18 and TRBJ1-2, with 9 bases identical to TRBD1. After removal of 3 bases from V and 5 bases from J, the junction contained 1 base not matched to a gene. The CDR3 is made up of 13 amino acids. The germline CDR1 and CDR2 sequences are KGHSH and LQKENI. The CDR3 coding sequence is TGTGCCAGCTCACCGGGGACAGGGTATGGCTACACCTTC. As protein: CASSPGTGYGYTF.

The rearrangement uses TRBV12-3 or TRBV12-4 and TRBJ1-1; 7 nucleotides agree with TRBD1. The CDR3 totals 13 residues. The ends lost 10 bases at V and 4 bases at J; junction bases unmatched: 9. The CDR3 DNA follows: TGTGCCACCCGACAGGGAGAGGGCACTGAAGCTTTCTTT. This translates into CATRQGEGTEAFF.

A single count supports this clone. The V call is TRBV6-2 or TRBV6-3, the J call TRBJ2-4, with D uncertain. CDR1 is MNHEY and CDR2 is SVGEGT in the germline V gene. The CDR3 length is 13 residues. Trimming pared 5 bases from V and 5 bases from J, leaving 10 bases between. The CDR3, as DNA: TGTGCCAGCAGTCGAGGATGGGAAAACATTCAGTACTTC. Its protein is CASSRGWENIQYF.

The rearrangement links TRBV2 to TRBJ1-5; D call uncertain. Trimming removed 3 bases from V and 7 bases from J, with 13 bases in between. Germline lookup yields CDR1 SNHLY and CDR2 FYNNEI. The CDR3 has 14 amino acids. The CDR3 spells CASSETGAGQPQHF. CDR3 nucleotide sequence: TGTGCCAGCAGTGAGACCGGTGCGGGCCAGCCCCAGCATTTT.

The chain recombines TRBV28 with TRBJ1-2; D not certain. The CDR3 consists of 14 residues. Germline V gene sequence: CDR1 MDHEN, CDR2 SYDVKM. Trimming shortened V by 5 bases and J by 4 bases, and 14 bases separated the two germline ends. CDR3 bases: TGTGCCAGCAGTCCTACAGTTCTTGGCTATGGCTACACCTTC. It encodes CASSPTVLGYGYTF.

The chain has TRBV7-6 and TRBJ1-1; tentative D call: TRBD1 (5 bases). The germline V and J ends were trimmed by 5 bases and 1 base, with 11 bases remaining between them. This CDR3 is built from 14 residues. The V gene's germline CDR1 is SGHVS and CDR2 FNYEAQ. In DNA, the CDR3 is TGTGCCAGCAGCACCCAGACAGCGAACACTGAAGCTTTCTTT. As protein: CASSTQTANTEAFF.

V is TRBV5-1 and J is TRBJ2-5, with 11 bases identical to TRBD2. CDR1 and CDR2 from the germline V gene are SGHRS and YFSETQ. J lost 3 bases, V lost 4 bases, and 14 bases had no gene match. CDR3 size: 18 residues. The CDR3 loop reads CASSPETASGRPKETQYF. CDR3 sequence (DNA): TGCGCCAGCAGCCCGGAAACGGCTAGCGGGAGGCCGAAAGAGACCCAGTACTTC.

J is TRBJ2-5 and V is TRBV19; 7 bases are shared with TRBD1. The V gene end was trimmed by 4 bases and the J gene end by 5 bases; junction bases not matched to a gene: 7. The CDR3 covers 14 residues. Germline values: CDR1 LNHDA, CDR2 SQIVND (reference sequence). CDR3 bases: TGTGCCAGTAGTAGGGGACAGACGATGGAGACCCAGTACTTC. Translating gives CASSRGQTMETQYF. Together with reference TRBV19 and TRBJ2-5, the CDR3 gives the full variable domain: DGGITQSPKYLFRKEGQNVTLSCEQNLNHDAMYWYRQDPGQGLRLIYYSQIVNDFQKGDIAEGYSVSREKKESFPLTVTSAQKNPTAFYLCASSRGQTMETQYFGPGTRLLVL.

This clone has only one observation. This chain links TRBV6-5 with TRBJ1-2; 8 bases match TRBD1. CDR3 size: 14 residues. CDR1 is MNHEY, CDR2 SVGAGI, per germline. Trimming cost V 6 bases and J 0 bases; bases outside gene matches: 3. CDR3 DNA sequence: TGTGCCAGCAGGGGACAGGTGGCTAACTATGGCTACACCTTC. This translates into CASRGQVANYGYTF.

This clone was observed a few times. This chain connects TRBV5-1 to TRBJ2-5; 13 nucleotides line up with TRBD2. The germline gives CDR1 SGHRS, CDR2 YFSETQ. This CDR3 region has 16 residues. V was clipped by 4 bases and J by 2 bases; unmatched bases: 5. The CDR3 DNA is TGCGCCAGCAGCCCCGGGACTAGCGGGACTCAAGAGACCCAGTACTTC. Its protein product is CASSPGTSGTQETQYF. Using reference TRBV5-1 and TRBJ2-5 for the parts outside the CDR3, the full variable domain is KAGVTQTPRYLIKTRGQQVTLSCSPISGHRSVSWYQQTPGQGLQFLFEYFSETQRNKGNFPGRFSGRQFSNSRSEMNVSTLELGDSALYLCASSPGTSGTQETQYFGPGTRLLVL.

Here the CDR3 DNA reads TGTGCCAGCAGCTTGTCGACTAGCGGATACAATGAGCAGTTCTTC. It specifies CASSLSTSGYNEQFF. The V gene is TRBV5-4, the J gene TRBJ2-1, with 9 nucleotides matching TRBD2. Germline values: CDR1 SGHNT, CDR2 YYREEE (reference sequence). V lost 1 base, J lost 4 bases, and 3 bases stayed unmatched. This CDR3 region has 15 residues.

This clone was detected a few times. The J gene is TRBJ2-3, the V gene TRBV20-1, with D perhaps TRBD2 (6 bases). The germline gives CDR1 DFQATT, CDR2 SNEGSKA (reference sequence). The germline V and J ends were trimmed by 3 bases and 0 bases, with 10 bases remaining between them. This CDR3 comprises 14 residues. For the CDR3, the DNA is TGCAGTGCTAGTTCGGGAGCTAGCACAGATACGCAGTATTTT. It specifies CSASSGASTDTQYF.

This sequence joins TRBV15 and TRBJ1-6, with D possibly TRBD1 on 6 matching bases. Trimming took 0 bases from V and 9 from J, leaving 12 bases between them. Per the germline V gene, CDR1 is LNHNV and CDR2 is YYDKDF (reference sequence). The CDR3 sequence is 15 residues long. Here the CDR3 DNA reads TGTGCCACCAGCAGAGATGGCAGGGGCGGTTCACCCCTCCACTTT. Protein: CATSRDGRGGSPLHF. Full variable domain (missing parts from reference TRBV15 and TRBJ1-6): DAMVIQNPRYQVTQFGKPVTLSCSQTLNHNVMYWYQQKSSQAPKLLFHYYDKDFNNEADTPDNFQSRRPNTSFCFLDIRSPGLGDTAMYLCATSRDGRGGSPLHFGNGTRLTVT.

This chain uses TRBV9 with TRBJ2-1, with TRBD2 matching over 10 bases. The CDR3 has 16 amino acids. Germline V gives CDR1 SGDLS, CDR2 YYNGEE. After removal of 4 bases from V and 2 bases from J, the junction contained 6 bases not matched to a gene. CDR3 loop: CASSPRTSGAYNEQFF. DNA for the CDR3: TGTGCCAGCAGCCCAAGGACTAGCGGAGCCTACAATGAGCAGTTCTTC.

This sequence joins TRBV6-4 and TRBJ2-2; D remains ambiguous. Trimming left V 8 bases short and J 5 bases short, with 12 bases between. Germline CDR1 reads MRHNA; CDR2 reads SNTAGT. The CDR3 is 13 amino acids. For the CDR3, the DNA is TGTGCCAGCCGTGCTTCGGGTACCGGGGAGCTGTTTTTT. Protein sequence: CASRASGTGELFF.

This clone was observed a few times. This sequence joins TRBV28 and TRBJ1-2, with D possibly matching TRBD1 (5 bases). The V end was cut by 5 bases, the J end by 7 bases, with 8 bases between. The germline gives CDR1 MDHEN, CDR2 SYDVKM. The CDR3 totals 11 residues. The CDR3 nucleotides are TGTGCCAGCAGTCAACAGGCTGGCTACACCTTC. It specifies CASSQQAGYTF.

The chain recombines TRBV27 with TRBJ2-5; 13 bases fit TRBD2. The V and J ends lost 6 bases and 5 bases, in that order; junction bases with no gene match: 15. CDR1 and CDR2 from the germline V gene are MNHEY and SMNVEV (reference sequence). CDR3 size: 18 residues. The CDR3 sequence is CASRPIRTSGSVLETQYF. CDR3 nucleotide sequence: TGTGCCAGCAGGCCGATTCGGACTAGCGGGAGCGTATTGGAGACCCAGTACTTC.

As for this clone: Its ends do not fully match the called genes, so a read error is possible. The chain combines TRBV28 with TRBJ2-7; 7 bases are shared with TRBD2. CDR3 length: 14 amino acids. The germline V gene encodes CDR1 MDHEN and CDR2 SYDVKM. The DNA for the CDR3 is TGTGCCAGCAGTCCGTGGGAGGGCTCCCACGAGCAGTACTTC. Its translation is CASSPWEGSHEQYF.

The rearrangement links TRBV4-2 to TRBJ2-1; D gene uncertain. CDR3 length equals 12 residues. Germline V CDR1 and CDR2: LGHNA, YNFKEQ. V lost 4 bases and J lost 6, with 7 bases in between. The CDR3 DNA sequence: TGTGCCAGCAGCCCTGACTCCAATGAGCAGTTCTTC. As protein: CASSPDSNEQFF.